These 17 T cell receptor beta chains share one sample of origin, sequenced in a study of blood T cells in healthy people across ages. Through a sample-barcoded 5' primer and a J-beta primer mix, a second PCR was run for roughly 6 to 12 cycles. Using its own MiXCR run on the 5' RACE reads, TCRdb lists one record per CDR3 protein. Among around 1,900,000 distinct CDR3 sequences, more than 35% were seen once, and the ten largest hold about 23%. Sequencing input: blood. The receptor source for this set is a human donor in good health.

As to this clonotype: The junction does not match germline at one end; this may be a read error. J is TRBJ1-2 and V is TRBV5-1; 11 positions match TRBD1. CDR1 is SGHRS and CDR2 is YFSETQ in the germline V gene. This CDR3 contains 16 residues. This CDR3 reads CVSSLAVRTGGDGYTF. DNA for the CDR3: TGCGTCAGCAGCTTGGCCGTCAGGACAGGGGGCGATGGCTACACCTTC.

V and J are TRBV6-4 and TRBJ2-3; D is ambiguous. Trimming took 7 bases from V and 0 from J, leaving 20 bases between them. This CDR3 has 17 residues. CDR1 is MRHNA and CDR2 is SNTAGT in the germline V gene. Here the CDR3 reads CASNRADRPPSTDTQYF. For the CDR3, the DNA is TGTGCCAGCAATCGGGCGGATCGGCCTCCTAGCACAGATACGCAGTATTTT.

This clonotype was detected a few times. The chain uses TRBV6-5 and TRBJ2-7; 9 bases align to TRBD1. CDR1 and CDR2 (germline): MNHEY, SVGAGI. Trimming removed 1 base from V and 3 bases from J; junction bases left unmatched: 10. This CDR3 has 17 residues. The CDR3 sequence: CASSYFPPGQGYYEQYF. CDR3 nucleotides: TGTGCCAGCAGTTACTTCCCCCCGGGACAGGGATACTACGAGCAGTACTTC.

This clonotype appeared a few times. The chain combines TRBV27 with TRBJ2-1; D is undetermined. CDR3 size: 15 residues. V lost 0 bases, J lost 5 bases, and 11 bases lay in between. Germline V gives CDR1 MNHEY, CDR2 SMNVEV (reference sequence). CDR3 region: CASSLSYPADNEQFF. For the CDR3, the DNA is TGTGCCAGCAGTTTATCGTACCCTGCAGACAATGAGCAGTTCTTC.

This clonotype has just a few counts. The chain has TRBV12-3 or TRBV12-4 and TRBJ2-4, with a weak D call TRBD1 (6 bases). V shed 6 bases and J shed 13 bases, with 19 bases lying between them. The CDR3 covers 13 residues. CDR3 sequence (DNA): TGTGCCAGCAGCTCACGCAGGGGAGAGGGGCAGTACTTC. Amino acid sequence: CASSSRRGEGQYF.

V gene TRBV20-1 combines with J gene TRBJ1-1; D call uncertain. The V end was cut by 1 base, the J end by 1 base, with 19 bases between. CDR3 length: 17 amino acids. Looked up from germline, CDR1 is DFQATT and CDR2 is SNEGSKA (reference sequence). The CDR3 region is CSARALRSDEANTEAFF. The CDR3 coding sequence is TGCAGTGCTAGAGCCCTGAGGTCAGATGAGGCGAACACTGAAGCTTTCTTT.

This clonotype was observed a few times. With only one base between it and a far larger clone, this is likely a read error. V is TRBV7-9 and J is TRBJ1-2, with D possibly matching TRBD1 (5 bases). V was cut by 3 bases and J by 3 bases, with 8 bases left in between. This CDR3 comprises 13 residues. The V gene's germline CDR1 is SEHNR and CDR2 FQNEAQ (reference sequence). CDR3 DNA: TGTGCCAGCAGCTTGGACAAGGACTATGGCTACACCTTC. Translating gives CASSLDKDYGYTF.

The CDR3 sequence is CASSQVPGPGGTAFF. The CDR3, as DNA: TGTGCCAGCAGCCAAGTCCCGGGGCCTGGGGGGACAGCTTTCTTT. The chain recombines TRBV14 with TRBJ1-1; a possible D gene is TRBD1 (5 bases). The CDR3 runs 15 residues. Trimming took off 1 base at V and 10 bases at J, with 19 bases between the two ends. Germline assignment: CDR1 SGHDN and CDR2 FVKESK.

CDR3 sequence (DNA): TGCGCCAGCAGCGAGGACAGGGTCCAGCCCCAGCATTTT. Amino acids: CASSEDRVQPQHF. The genes are TRBV4-3 and TRBJ1-5; TRBD1 matches at 8 bases. There are 13 residues in the CDR3. V lost 5 bases to trimming and J lost 7 bases; unmatched junction nucleotides: 4. Germline loops: CDR1 LGHNA, CDR2 YSLEER.

The chain has TRBV6-5 and TRBJ2-5; no clear D gene. CDR1 MNHEY and CDR2 SVGAGI come from the germline V gene. This CDR3 comprises 16 residues. Trimming stripped 2 bases from V and 3 bases from J, with 16 bases between. The CDR3 bases are TGTGCCAGCAGTTACAGTTTTGGAGAAGTAAAAGAGACCCAGTACTTC. Amino acid sequence: CASSYSFGEVKETQYF.

For this clonotype: A much larger clone sits a single nucleotide away, making a read error possible. The chain employs TRBV20-1 and TRBJ2-7; 8 bases fit TRBD1. The CDR3 contains 12 residues. CDR1 DFQATT and CDR2 SNEGSKA come from the germline V gene (reference sequence). Here the CDR3 reads CRGRQGYYEQYF. CDR3 DNA: TGCAGGGGAAGACAGGGGTACTACGAGCAGTACTTC.

This clonotype was seen a few times. The chain employs TRBV7-8 and TRBJ1-2; the match to TRBD1 covers 7 bases. V lost 1 base to trimming and J lost 8 bases; unmatched junction nucleotides: 7. CDR3 length equals 14 residues. Germline CDR1 reads SGHVS; CDR2 reads FQNEAQ. This CDR3 reads CASSLDRQGLGYTF. The CDR3 DNA is TGTGCCAGCAGCTTAGACAGACAGGGTCTGGGCTACACCTTC.

This clonotype was seen ten or more times. The chain is built from TRBV7-9 and TRBJ2-1, with D possibly matching TRBD2 (5 bases). The V gene lost 8 bases and the J gene lost 0 bases, with 8 bases spanning the gap. Germline CDR1 SEHNR, CDR2 FQNEAQ (reference sequence). This CDR3 has 13 amino acids. The CDR3 loop reads CASRRDSYNEQFF. The CDR3 coding sequence is TGTGCCAGCCGCCGGGACTCCTACAATGAGCAGTTCTTC.

V and J are TRBV18 and TRBJ2-7; a weak D match, TRBD2 (6 bases). The CDR3 covers 13 residues. CDR1 is KGHSH and CDR2 is LQKENI in the germline V gene. V gave up 0 bases and J gave up 7 bases, with 10 bases separating them. CDR3 residues: CASSPPGGNEQYF. CDR3 nucleotide sequence: TGTGCCAGCTCACCACCGGGGGGTAATGAGCAGTACTTC.

This clonotype was found a few times. The chain couples TRBV20-1 to TRBJ1-2, with D unresolved. V was shortened by 1 base and J by 4 bases, with 10 bases between the two germline ends. This CDR3 has 13 residues. Per the germline V gene, CDR1 is DFQATT and CDR2 is SNEGSKA (reference sequence). CDR3 region: CSARGPTSYGYTF. The CDR3 DNA is TGCAGTGCTAGAGGACCGACCTCCTATGGCTACACCTTC.

The chain recombines TRBV6-2 or TRBV6-3 with TRBJ2-3; no firm D call. Germline CDR1 and CDR2: MNHEY and SVGEGT. The V gene lost 6 bases and the J gene lost 4 bases, with 14 bases spanning the gap. The CDR3 runs to 14 residues. The CDR3 DNA is TGTGCCAGCAGCCCCCGTTGGGGTCCAGATACGCAGTATTTT. Amino acids: CASSPRWGPDTQYF.

The count of this clonotype is one. V gene TRBV5-1 combines with J gene TRBJ1-2; weak D call: TRBD1 (6 bases). Per the germline V gene, CDR1 is SGHRS and CDR2 is YFSETQ. Trimming removed 6 bases at V and 6 bases at J, with 18 bases between. The CDR3 is 14 residues long. CDR3 region: CASTEHRARNGYTF. The CDR3 nucleotides read TGCGCCAGCACCGAGCACAGGGCGAGGAATGGCTACACCTTC.